What follows are 10 T cell receptor beta chains derived from one specimen sequenced in a study of T-cell memory formation after mild COVID-19. TCRdb reprocessed the 5' RACE reads via MiXCR and lists one record per CDR3 protein. The data show around 320,000 distinct CDR3 sequences, roughly a fifth seen once. Specimen: PBMCs or a T cell subset sorted from them (not recorded which). Receptors were obtained from a man aged 18-30 years who had mild COVID-19 (a few samples of this study predate the infection). Cell type and time point are not known.

The rearrangement joins TRBV6-2 or TRBV6-3 to TRBJ2-7; D may match TRBD1 or TRBD2 (5 bases each). Germline CDR1 reads MNHEY; CDR2 reads SVGEGT. The CDR3 loop spans 14 amino acids. Trimming pared 1 base from V and 4 bases from J, leaving 11 bases between. The DNA for the CDR3 is TGTGCCAGCAGTTACTGGGACGCAAGGTACGAGCAGTACTTC. Its protein is CASSYWDARYEQYF.

In its sample, this clonotype was seen a few times. The genes are TRBV28 and TRBJ2-2; weak D call: TRBD1 (6 bases). CDR3 length equals 16 residues. The germline V gene encodes CDR1 MDHEN and CDR2 SYDVKM. Trimming pared 6 bases from V and 0 bases from J, leaving 14 bases between. As DNA, the CDR3 is TGTGCCAGCAGCCGATGGACAGTAACGAACACCGGGGAGCTGTTTTTT. The encoded protein is CASSRWTVTNTGELFF.

The sample holds a few counts of this clonotype. This rearrangement joins TRBV5-1 to TRBJ2-2, with 8 positions matching TRBD1. CDR3 length: 14 amino acids. Germline V CDR1 and CDR2: SGHRS, YFSETQ. V trimming: 3 bases; J trimming: 5 bases; junction bases outside the gene matches: 3. The CDR3: CASSYGTGTGELFF. DNA of the CDR3: TGCGCCAGCAGCTACGGGACAGGTACCGGGGAGCTGTTTTTT. Supplemented by reference TRBV5-1 and TRBJ2-2, the full variable domain reads KAGVTQTPRYLIKTRGQQVTLSCSPISGHRSVSWYQQTPGQGLQFLFEYFSETQRNKGNFPGRFSGRQFSNSRSEMNVSTLELGDSALYLCASSYGTGTGELFFGEGSRLTVL.

The chain links TRBV7-9 to TRBJ2-7; D is unresolved. The V end was cut by 0 bases, the J end by 3 bases, with 6 bases between. The germline CDR1 and CDR2 sequences are SEHNR and FQNEAQ (reference sequence). This CDR3 contains 13 residues. CDR3: CASSLAGDYEQYV. Here the CDR3 DNA reads TGTGCCAGCAGCTTAGCCGGAGACTACGAGCAGTACGTC.

This clonotype has more than one count but fewer than ten. The chain is built from TRBV9 and TRBJ1-3; unclear D gene. The CDR3 runs to 18 residues. The ends were cut back, 0 bases at V and 2 bases at J, with 18 bases in the middle. Germline V gene data show CDR1 as SGDLS and CDR2 as YYNGEE. The CDR3: CASSVDGSGLAAGNTIYF. Written as DNA, the CDR3 is TGTGCCAGCAGCGTAGACGGATCGGGGTTAGCAGCTGGAAACACCATATATTTT.

This clonotype was seen only a few times. For the CDR3, the DNA is TGTGCCAGTAGTATGGACAGATGGACAGATACGCAGTATTTT. Protein: CASSMDRWTDTQYF. The V gene is TRBV19, the J gene TRBJ2-3, with D maybe TRBD1 (6 bases). V was clipped by 3 bases and J by 3 bases, with 10 bases between them. This CDR3 is 14 amino acids long. The germline CDR1 and CDR2 sequences are LNHDA and SQIVND (reference sequence).

This clonotype occurred a few times. The chain links TRBV6-2 or TRBV6-3 to TRBJ2-3; no clear D. The CDR3 runs 17 residues. CDR1 is MNHEY, CDR2 SVGEGT, per germline. V was shortened by 0 bases and J by 2 bases, with 15 bases between the two germline ends. CDR3 coding DNA: TGTGCCAGCAGTTACTCGGCGCGGACCACAATCACAGATACGCAGTATTTT. Protein: CASSYSARTTITDTQYF.

The table lists this clonotype with a few counts. The rearrangement links TRBV27 to TRBJ1-6, with 7 bases that match TRBD1. The CDR3 contains 14 residues. CDR1 and CDR2 (germline): MNHEY, SMNVEV (reference sequence). J gave up 9 bases and V 6 bases, and 8 bases lay outside the gene matches. For the CDR3, the DNA is TGTGCCAGCAGAAGGGACAGTCCTCCTTCACCCCTCCACTTT. Translated: CASRRDSPPSPLHF.

This clonotype was seen more than once but under ten times. The chain recombines TRBV6-6 with TRBJ1-5; D unclear. The CDR3 totals 16 residues. Germline-derived CDR1 and CDR2 are MNHNY and SVGAGI (reference sequence). V was cut by 0 bases and J by 6 bases, with 15 bases left in between. CDR3 in amino acids: CASSYSTGFRRQPQHF. The CDR3 nucleotides are TGTGCCAGCAGTTACTCGACGGGTTTTCGCCGTCAGCCCCAGCATTTT.

This clonotype was recorded a few times. The rearrangement joins TRBV7-2 to TRBJ2-1, with 11 bases fitting TRBD2. The trim removed 2 bases at V and 14 bases at J, leaving 5 bases unmatched. CDR1 and CDR2 (germline): SGHTA, FQGNSA. This CDR3 spans 13 amino acids. CDR3 bases: TGTGCCAGCAGCTTAAGCCCTAGCGGGGGGAAGTTCTTC. The encoded protein is CASSLSPSGGKFF.